Listed here are 3 T cell receptor beta chains from one sample, sequenced in a study of identical twins (dated by TCRdb to 2016 to 2017). Library preparation employed 5' RACE. Sequencing relied on an Illumina HiSeq 2000. TCRdb ran its own pipeline on the public reads, namely fastp trimming at Q25 and MiXCR clone calling, and kept in-frame beta chains. Every CDR3 protein is listed once, alongside the most common genes and DNA of its rows. The sample table records roughly 770,000 distinct CDR3 sequences; about 18% of these occur just once. Around 14% of the sample is held by the ten biggest clonotypes. These data were also filed under a second study, of T cells expressing NK-cell markers.

Source material: PBMCs. The receptor set was obtained from a woman between 18 and 30 years old in good health.

The chain links TRBV20-1 to TRBJ2-4; a possible D gene is TRBD1 (6 bases). Trimming left V 0 bases short and J 6 bases short, with 15 bases between. This CDR3 is 15 amino acids long. The germline gives CDR1 DFQATT, CDR2 SNEGSKA (reference sequence). The CDR3 DNA reads TGCAGTGCTAGAGATCTAGGACAGCGAGGAAACATTCAGTACTTC. Translation gives CSARDLGQRGNIQYF.

This clonotype was seen only a few times. The chain uses TRBV27 and TRBJ2-1; TRBD2 aligns across 10 bases. The CDR3 is 16 amino acids. CDR1 MNHEY and CDR2 SMNVEV come from the germline V gene (reference sequence). Trimming removed 5 bases from V and 2 bases from J; junction bases left unmatched: 6. The CDR3 DNA follows: TGTGCCAGCAGTCTCCTAGCGGGAGAGGCCTACAATGAGCAGTTCTTC. Its translation: CASSLLAGEAYNEQFF.

This clonotype was seen many times. V is TRBV4-3 and J is TRBJ2-6; D might be TRBD2 (6 bases). The CDR3 is made up of 16 amino acids. In germline, CDR1 is LGHNA, CDR2 YSLEER. V was cut by 0 bases and J by 0 bases, with 6 bases left in between. CDR3 DNA sequence: TGCGCCAGCAGCCAAGAGGGGGGCTCTGGGGCCAACGTCCTGACTTTC. Its translation is CASSQEGGSGANVLTF.